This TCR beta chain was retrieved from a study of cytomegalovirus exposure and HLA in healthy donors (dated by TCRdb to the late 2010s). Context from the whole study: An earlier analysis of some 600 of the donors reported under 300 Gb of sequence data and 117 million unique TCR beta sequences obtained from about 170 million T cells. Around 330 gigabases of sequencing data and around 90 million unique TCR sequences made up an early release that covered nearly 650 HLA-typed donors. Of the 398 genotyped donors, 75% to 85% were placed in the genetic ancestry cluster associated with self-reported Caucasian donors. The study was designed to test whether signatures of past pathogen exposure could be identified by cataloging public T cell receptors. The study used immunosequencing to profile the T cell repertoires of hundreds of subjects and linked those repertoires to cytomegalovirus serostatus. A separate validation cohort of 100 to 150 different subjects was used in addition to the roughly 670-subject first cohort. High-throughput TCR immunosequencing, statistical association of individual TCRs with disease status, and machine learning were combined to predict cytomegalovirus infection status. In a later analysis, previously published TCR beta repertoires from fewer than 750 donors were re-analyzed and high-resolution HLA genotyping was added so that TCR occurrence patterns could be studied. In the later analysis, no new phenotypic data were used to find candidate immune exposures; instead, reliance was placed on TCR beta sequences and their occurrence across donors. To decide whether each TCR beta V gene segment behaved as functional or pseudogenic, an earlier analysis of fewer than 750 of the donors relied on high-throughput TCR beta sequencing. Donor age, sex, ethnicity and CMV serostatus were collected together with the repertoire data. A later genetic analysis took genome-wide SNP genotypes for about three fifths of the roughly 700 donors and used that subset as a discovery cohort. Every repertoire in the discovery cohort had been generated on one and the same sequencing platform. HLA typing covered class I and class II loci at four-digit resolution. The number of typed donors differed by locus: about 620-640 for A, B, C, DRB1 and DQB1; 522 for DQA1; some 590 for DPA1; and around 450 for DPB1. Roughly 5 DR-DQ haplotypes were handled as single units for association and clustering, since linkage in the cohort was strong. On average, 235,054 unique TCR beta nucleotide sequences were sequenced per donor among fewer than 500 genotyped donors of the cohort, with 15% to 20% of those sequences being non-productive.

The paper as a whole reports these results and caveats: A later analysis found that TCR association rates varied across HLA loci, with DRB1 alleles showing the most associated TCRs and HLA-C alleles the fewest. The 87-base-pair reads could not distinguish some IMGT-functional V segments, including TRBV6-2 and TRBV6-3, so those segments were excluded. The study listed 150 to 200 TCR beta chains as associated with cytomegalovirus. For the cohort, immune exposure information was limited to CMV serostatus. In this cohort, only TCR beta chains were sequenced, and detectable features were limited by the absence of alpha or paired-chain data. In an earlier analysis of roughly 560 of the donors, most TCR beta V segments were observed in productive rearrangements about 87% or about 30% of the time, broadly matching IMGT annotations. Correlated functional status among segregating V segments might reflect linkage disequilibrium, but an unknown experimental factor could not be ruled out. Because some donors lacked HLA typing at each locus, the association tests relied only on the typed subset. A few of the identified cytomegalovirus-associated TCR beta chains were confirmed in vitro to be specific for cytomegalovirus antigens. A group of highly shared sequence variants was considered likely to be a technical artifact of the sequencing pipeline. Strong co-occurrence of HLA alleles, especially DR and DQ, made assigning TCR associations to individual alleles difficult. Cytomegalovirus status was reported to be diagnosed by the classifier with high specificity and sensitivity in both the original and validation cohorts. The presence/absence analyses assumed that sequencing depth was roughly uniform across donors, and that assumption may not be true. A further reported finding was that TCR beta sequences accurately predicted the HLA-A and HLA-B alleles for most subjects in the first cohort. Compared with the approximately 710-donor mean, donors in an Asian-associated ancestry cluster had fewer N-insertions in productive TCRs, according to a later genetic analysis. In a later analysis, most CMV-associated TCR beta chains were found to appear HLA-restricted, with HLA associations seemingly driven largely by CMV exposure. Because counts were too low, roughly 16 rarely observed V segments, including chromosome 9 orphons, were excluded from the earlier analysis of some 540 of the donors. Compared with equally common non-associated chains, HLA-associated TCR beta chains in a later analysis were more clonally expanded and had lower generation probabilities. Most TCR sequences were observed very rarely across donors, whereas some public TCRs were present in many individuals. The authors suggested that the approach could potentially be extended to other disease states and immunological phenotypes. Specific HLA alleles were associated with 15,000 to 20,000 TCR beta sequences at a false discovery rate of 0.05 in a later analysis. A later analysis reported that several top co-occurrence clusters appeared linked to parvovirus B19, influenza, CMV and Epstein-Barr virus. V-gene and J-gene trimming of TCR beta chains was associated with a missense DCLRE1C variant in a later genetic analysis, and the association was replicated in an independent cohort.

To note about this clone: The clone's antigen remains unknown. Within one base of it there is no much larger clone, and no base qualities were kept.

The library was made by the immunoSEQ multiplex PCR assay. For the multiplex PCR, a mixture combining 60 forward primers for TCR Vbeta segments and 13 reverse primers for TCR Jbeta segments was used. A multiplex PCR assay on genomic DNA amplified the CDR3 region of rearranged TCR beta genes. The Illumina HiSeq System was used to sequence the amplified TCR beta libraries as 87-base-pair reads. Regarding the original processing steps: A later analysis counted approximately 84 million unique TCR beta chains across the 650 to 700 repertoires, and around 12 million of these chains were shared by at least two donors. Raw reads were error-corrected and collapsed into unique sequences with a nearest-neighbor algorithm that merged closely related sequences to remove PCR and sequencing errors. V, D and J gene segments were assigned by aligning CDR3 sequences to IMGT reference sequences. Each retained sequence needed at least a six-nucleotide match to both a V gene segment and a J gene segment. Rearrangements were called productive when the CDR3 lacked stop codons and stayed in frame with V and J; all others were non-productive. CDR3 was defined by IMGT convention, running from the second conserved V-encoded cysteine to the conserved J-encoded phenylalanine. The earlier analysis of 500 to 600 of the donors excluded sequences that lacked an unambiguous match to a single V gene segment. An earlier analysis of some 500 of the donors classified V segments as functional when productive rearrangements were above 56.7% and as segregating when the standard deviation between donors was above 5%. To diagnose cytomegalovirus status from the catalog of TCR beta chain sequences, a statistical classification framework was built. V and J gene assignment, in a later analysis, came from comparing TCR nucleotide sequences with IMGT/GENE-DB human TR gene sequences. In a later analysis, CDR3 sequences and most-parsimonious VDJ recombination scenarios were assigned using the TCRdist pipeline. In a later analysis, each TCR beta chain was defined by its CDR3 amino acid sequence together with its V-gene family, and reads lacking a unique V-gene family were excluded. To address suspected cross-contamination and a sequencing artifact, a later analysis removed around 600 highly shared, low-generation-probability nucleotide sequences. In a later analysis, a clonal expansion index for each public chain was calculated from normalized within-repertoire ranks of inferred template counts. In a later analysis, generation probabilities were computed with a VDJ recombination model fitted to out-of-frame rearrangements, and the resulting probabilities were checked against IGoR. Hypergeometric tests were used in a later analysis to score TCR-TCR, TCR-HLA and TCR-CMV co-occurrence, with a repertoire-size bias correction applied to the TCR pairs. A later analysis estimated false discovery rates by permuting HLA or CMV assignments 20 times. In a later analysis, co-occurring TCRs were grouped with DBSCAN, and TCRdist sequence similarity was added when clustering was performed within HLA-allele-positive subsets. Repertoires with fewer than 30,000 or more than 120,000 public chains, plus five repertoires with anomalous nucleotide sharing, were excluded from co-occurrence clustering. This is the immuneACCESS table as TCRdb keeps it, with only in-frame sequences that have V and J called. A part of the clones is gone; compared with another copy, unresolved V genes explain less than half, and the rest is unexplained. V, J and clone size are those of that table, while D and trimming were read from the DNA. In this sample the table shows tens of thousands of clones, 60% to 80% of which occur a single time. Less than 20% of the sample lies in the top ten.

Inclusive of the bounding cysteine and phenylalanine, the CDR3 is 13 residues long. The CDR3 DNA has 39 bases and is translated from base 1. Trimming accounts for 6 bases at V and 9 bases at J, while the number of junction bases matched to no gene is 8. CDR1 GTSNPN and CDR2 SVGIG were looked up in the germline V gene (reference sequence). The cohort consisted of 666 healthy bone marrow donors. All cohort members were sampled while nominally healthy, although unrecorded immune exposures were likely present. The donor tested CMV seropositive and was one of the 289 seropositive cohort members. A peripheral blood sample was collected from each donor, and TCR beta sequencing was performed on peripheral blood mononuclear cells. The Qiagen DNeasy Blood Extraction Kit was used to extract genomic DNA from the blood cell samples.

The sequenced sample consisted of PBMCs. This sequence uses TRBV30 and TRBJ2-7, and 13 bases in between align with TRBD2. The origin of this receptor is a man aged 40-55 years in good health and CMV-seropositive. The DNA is TGTGCCTGCCGCGGGACTAGCGGGGAAGTGCAGTACTTC. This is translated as CACRGTSGEVQYF.